This T cell receptor beta chain comes out of a study of shared clonotypes between healthy human individuals. At the level of the study: Three CD4 naive, three CD4 memory, two CD8 naive and one CD8 memory plate were used per donor.

Concerning this clone: Antigen specificity is unknown.

This was a deep-level run. Profiling relied on immunoSEQ multiplex PCR, and the TCRdb table lists in-frame clones only, not all of them. This table has 2 million or so clones, approximately 95% appearing once. General study points: Clonotypes which were not shared had lower generation probabilities than clonotypes that all four donors shared.

From CD4+ cells came CD45RA+ naive and CD45RA-negative memory subsets. Sequenced sample: naive CD4+ T cells sorted from blood. The subset here: CD45RA+ positively selected. This clonotype was obtained from a man between 18 and 35 years old in good health.

Here the CDR3 DNA reads TGTGCCAGCAGTTTATCACAGGGGGCGTCCGGGGCCAACGTCCTGACTTTC. It specifies CASSLSQGASGANVLTF. The chain recombines TRBV27 with TRBJ2-6; TRBD1 matches 9 bases. The germline V gene encodes CDR1 MNHEY and CDR2 SMNVEV (reference sequence). The V segment lost 0 bases and the J segment 4 bases; nucleotides outside the gene matches: 4. The CDR3 totals 17 residues.